The present entry profiles one TCR beta chain with its context. The sample originates from a study of technical replicates of blood from several donors. The CDR3 length is 13 residues. Germline CDR1 is SGHKS and CDR2 is YYEKEE (reference sequence). Between the trimmed V and J ends, which lost 2 bases and 7 bases, there was a span of 12 bases. Some clones are missing from TCRdb's copy, which holds only in-frame ones; the method was immunoSEQ multiplex PCR. The sample yields roughly 100,000 clones, about 95% seen once. The TCR comes from a human donor in good health. V and J are TRBV5-5 and TRBJ1-1; possibly TRBD1 for D (5 bases). The material sequenced was T cells isolated from PBMCs. The CDR3 loop is CASSFRQTLEAFF. In nucleotides, the CDR3 is TGTGCCAGCAGCTTTCGACAGACTCTTGAAGCTTTCTTT.